The table lists the clone carrying this T cell receptor (beta chain) with a few counts. This CDR3 contains 15 residues. Unmatched junction bases numbered 14, after V lost 3 bases and J lost 12 bases. These data are taken from a study of patients and donors after allogeneic stem cell transplantation. A single record per CDR3 protein comes from TCRdb applying MiXCR to the RT-PCR reads. The sample lists approximately 150,000 distinct CDR3 sequences, about 32% occurring once. The chain recombines TRBV12-3 or TRBV12-4 with TRBJ2-1; 7 bases align to TRBD1. The specimen was blood, either unsorted or a sorted T cell fraction (not recorded which). This sequence originates from a human donor who was either an allogeneic HSCT recipient or a stem cell or donor lymphocyte infusion donor (not recorded which). It is not recorded whose cells these are; they may come from a transplant donor. The CDR3 coding sequence is TGTGCCAGCAGTTTTAACGCCAACAGGGGAAAGGGGCAGTTCTTC. Translation gives CASSFNANRGKGQFF.